This T cell receptor (beta chain) was recovered during a study of blood T cell repertoires in COVID-19. Study details: The analysed material was cDNA or gDNA that came from T cells, B-cell-depleted T cells, or PBMCs.

Generated by immunoSEQ multiplex PCR, the TCRdb table keeps only in-frame clones and is missing some. The sample includes tens of thousands of clones, about 81% of them seen just once. About this clone itself: This sample includes further DNA sequences coding for the same CDR3.

The receptor was derived from a woman of 80 years or more with acute or convalescent COVID-19. Material: peripheral blood.

The CDR3: CASSVGQGKETQYF. CDR3 in DNA: TGTGCCAGCAGCGTAGGACAGGGTAAAGAGACCCAGTACTTC. V is TRBV9 and J is TRBJ2-5, with 7 bases aligning to TRBD1. J gave up 3 bases and V 0 bases, and 2 bases lay outside the gene matches. This CDR3 has 14 amino acids. Per germline, CDR1 SGDLS and CDR2 YYNGEE.